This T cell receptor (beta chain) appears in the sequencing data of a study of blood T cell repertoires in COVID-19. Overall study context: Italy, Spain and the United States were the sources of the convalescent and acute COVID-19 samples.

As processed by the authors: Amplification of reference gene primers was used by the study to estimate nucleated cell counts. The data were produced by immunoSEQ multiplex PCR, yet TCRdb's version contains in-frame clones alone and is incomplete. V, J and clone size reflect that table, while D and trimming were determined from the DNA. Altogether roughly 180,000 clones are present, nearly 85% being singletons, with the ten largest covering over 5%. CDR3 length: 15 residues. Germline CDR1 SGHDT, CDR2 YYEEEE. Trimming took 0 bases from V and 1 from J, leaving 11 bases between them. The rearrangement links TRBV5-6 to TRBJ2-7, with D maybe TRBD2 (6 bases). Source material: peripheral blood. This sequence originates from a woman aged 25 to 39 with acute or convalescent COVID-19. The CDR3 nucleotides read TGTGCCAGCAGCTTGGTAGGTCGGGGGTCCTACGAGCAGTACTTC. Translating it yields CASSLVGRGSYEQYF. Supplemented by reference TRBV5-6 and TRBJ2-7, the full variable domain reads DAGVTQSPTHLIKTRGQQVTLRCSPKSGHDTVSWYQQALGQGPQFIFQYYEEEERQRGNFPDRFSGHQFPNYSSELNVNALLLGDSALYLCASSLVGRGSYEQYFGPGTRLTVT.